These T cell receptor beta chains were read from a single sample in a study of memory CD8 T cells in hepatitis C reinfection. Assay used: immunoSEQ multiplex PCR; TCRdb lists only in-frame clones, some missing. The sample lists some 46,000 clones, roughly 89% occurring once. The specimen was naive CD8+ T cells sorted from blood. The receptor source for this set is a man between 18 and 35 years old with hepatitis C virus infection. Each CDR3 is given without its conserved first and last residue.

V gene,CDR3 length,CDR3 protein
TRBV27,13,ASSLSGSSYNEQF
TRBV6-1,12,ASSETGLGSEAF
TRBV19,13,ASSIGLAMTGELF
TRBV6-5,11,ASSPAGGYGYT
TRBV11-2,13,ASSLVTGGVGELF
TRBV11-2,13,ASSLGQSSYNEQF
TRBV19,14,ASSIGPTAGVSGYT
TRBV6-5,11,ASSYGSNQPQH
TRBV6-5,13,ASSPTTGPTGELF
TRBV5-1,10,ASSLASHEQF
TRBV7-9,13,ASSMVGSVDNEQF
TRBV4-1,11,ASSLDRVNEQF
TRBV27,13,ASSSGLAGTYEQY
TRBV7-3,12,ASSFGGGTDTQY
TRBV5-6,12,ASSLQGPTYEQY
TRBV9,15,ASSVEGFGRGTDTQY
TRBV28,15,ASSMEGFGSGANVLT
TRBV7-8,15,ASSFVFTGTTTDTQY
TRBV27,16,ASSPLPDSEGGNQPQH
TRBV7-2,15,ASTTPGQGGLDTEAF
TRBV5-1,12,ASSRYQNTGELF
TRBV27,10,ASMGGTYEQY
TRBV19,12,ASSTTSGYNEQF
TRBV6-5,12,ASSQDGQGDTQY
TRBV10-1,12,ASSSGLAPGEQF
TRBV19,10,ASSRSPPEAF
TRBV11-2,14,ASSLDRWGDNTEAF
TRBV6-1,12,ASSLQVVQETQY
TRBV4-1,10,ASSQLGETQY
TRBV10-1,11,AIEGTVTYEQY
TRBV4-1,15,ASSQGQGIGDTGELF
TRBV6-1,12,ASRTGFGNQPQH
TRBV14,14,ASSQATRAAPYGYT
TRBV10-2,12,ASSESYSTDTQY
TRBV2,12,ASRTGQGREKLF
TRBV7-9,12,ASGSMGANYGYT
TRBV5-1,16,ASSDDRGLDTFTDTQY
TRBV7-2,12,ASTQIGGTDTQY
TRBV6-1,13,ASSEETGGYSPLH
TRBV5-8,12,ASSLGQGGDGYT
TRBV4-3,13,ASSQEAGIGGELF
TRBV5-4,12,ASSLSGRKYEQY
TRBV28,13,ASSQGLGIDGEQY
TRBV27,21,ASSPPTGLGTVTLGLRNTEAF
TRBV4-1,15,ASSPRLRTDSADTQY
TRBV7-9,12,ASSLGAGRETQY
TRBV4-1,12,ASSHQQQGNEQF
TRBV5-4,13,ASSLMTSGTDTQY
TRBV4-1,15,ASSPQVQGAMNTEAF
TRBV5-5,9,ASSSGRGKS
TRBV5-1,12,ASSATGGNQPQH
TRBV4-1,13,ASSQPGQGTYEQY
TRBV5-4,13,ASSLETGLDNEQF
TRBV6-5,12,ASSYGLNTGELF
TRBV7-2,13,ASSSVASSYNEQF